The 25 T cell receptor beta chains below all came from one sample that was sequenced in a study of CD8 T cells in ankylosing spondylitis. Broader study findings: A TCR beta motif made of fewer than ten highly homologous variants seemed typical of ankylosing spondylitis blood.

TCRdb used MiXCR to reprocess the 5' RACE reads, holding one entry per CDR3 protein. The table shows around 770,000 distinct CDR3 sequences, with approximately 10% occurring only once. These receptors have no known antigen. The sample consisted of blood, either unsorted or a sorted T cell fraction (not recorded which). The receptors here all came from a male donor with ankylosing spondylitis.

This clonotype was seen more than once but under ten times. The genes are TRBV7-2 and TRBJ2-5, with D possibly matching TRBD1 (5 bases). This CDR3 has 15 amino acids. The V end lost 0 bases, the J end lost 2 bases, and 10 bases lay between the germline ends. From germline, CDR1 is SGHTA and CDR2 FQGNSA. CDR3 sequence: CASSLASRAQETQYF. CDR3 in DNA: TGTGCCAGCAGCTTAGCGAGCAGGGCACAAGAGACCCAGTACTTC. The variable domain in full, completed from reference TRBV7-2 and TRBJ2-5, reads GAGVSQSPSNKVTEKGKDVELRCDPISGHTALYWYRQSLGQGLEFLIYFQGNSAPDKSGLPSDRFSAERTGGSVSTLTIQRTQQEDSAVYLCASSLASRAQETQYFGPGTRLLVL.

V and J are TRBV11-2 and TRBJ2-3; D assignment may be TRBD1 or TRBD2 (6 bases each). Germline-derived CDR1 and CDR2 are SGHAT and FQNNGV. V lost 4 bases to trimming and J lost 1 base, with 27 bases between them. This CDR3 is 20 amino acids long. The CDR3, as DNA: TGTGCCAGCAGCTACGAACCCGGGGGCGCGGGGTTAGGGGGCACAGATACGCAGTATTTT. Encoded protein: CASSYEPGGAGLGGTDTQYF.

This clonotype was recorded many times. The chain employs TRBV9 and TRBJ2-1; 9 bases are shared with TRBD1. Trimming took 4 bases from V and 6 from J; bases not matched to a gene: 8. CDR1 SGDLS and CDR2 YYNGEE come from the germline V gene. The CDR3 covers 15 residues. Written as DNA, the CDR3 is TGTGCCAGCAGCCCACGGGGGACAGGGTCCAATGAGCAGTTCTTC. This gives the protein CASSPRGTGSNEQFF.

V usage is TRBV7-9 and J usage is TRBJ2-3; D may be TRBD1 (6 bases). Germline CDR1 reads SEHNR; CDR2 reads FQNEAQ (reference sequence). The CDR3 covers 15 residues. V lost 6 bases to trimming and J lost 2 bases, with 15 bases between them. CDR3 in amino acids: CASSTGQRFTDTQYF. In DNA, the CDR3 is TGTGCCAGCAGTACCGGACAGCGTTTCACAGATACGCAGTATTTT.

This clonotype came up many times. V is TRBV28 and J is TRBJ1-1, with TRBD1 matching over 8 bases. The CDR3 consists of 15 residues. V gave up 6 bases and J gave up 2 bases; unmatched junction bases: 8. The germline V gene encodes CDR1 MDHEN and CDR2 SYDVKM. CDR3 amino acids: CASSGLGQGNTEAFF. CDR3 sequence (DNA): TGTGCCAGCAGCGGACTTGGACAGGGAAACACTGAAGCTTTCTTT.

There are many counts of this clonotype. CDR3: CASSLDGTQYF. In DNA form, the CDR3 reads TGCGCCAGCAGCTTGGATGGGACCCAGTACTTC. The chain combines TRBV5-1 with TRBJ2-5; no clear D. The ends were cut back, 0 bases at V and 7 bases at J, with 4 bases in the middle. The germline V gene encodes CDR1 SGHRS and CDR2 YFSETQ. The CDR3 has 11 amino acids.

V is TRBV20-1 and J is TRBJ2-1; D is possibly TRBD2 (5 bases). The CDR3 consists of 11 residues. Per the germline V gene, CDR1 is DFQATT and CDR2 is SNEGSKA (reference sequence). Trimming removed 3 bases at V and 15 bases at J, with 15 bases between. The CDR3: CSARIRDLPFF. The CDR3 DNA reads TGCAGTGCTAGGATTCGGGATTTGCCGTTCTTC.

This clonotype was found a few times. This chain joins TRBV10-3 and TRBJ2-3; D is possibly TRBD2 (5 bases). Germline loops: CDR1 ENHRY, CDR2 SYGVKD. The CDR3 is made up of 15 amino acids. V lost 7 bases to trimming and J lost 0 bases, with 14 bases between them. CDR3 protein: CAINAGVPSTDTQYF. The DNA of the CDR3 is TGTGCCATCAACGCCGGGGTACCTAGCACAGATACGCAGTATTTT.

This clonotype appeared many times. V is TRBV20-1 and J is TRBJ2-3; unclear D gene. This CDR3 spans 14 amino acids. V dropped 1 base and J dropped 1 base, with 9 bases sitting between them. Per germline, CDR1 DFQATT and CDR2 SNEGSKA (reference sequence). This CDR3 reads CSARGRLGTDTQYF. The CDR3, as DNA: TGCAGTGCTAGAGGAAGACTCGGCACAGATACGCAGTATTTT.

This clonotype was detected many times. The chain is built from TRBV20-1 and TRBJ2-7; 7 positions agree with TRBD1. Germline loops: CDR1 DFQATT, CDR2 SNEGSKA (reference sequence). This CDR3 region has 15 residues. The ends lost 6 bases at V and 0 bases at J; junction bases unmatched: 11. The CDR3 coding sequence is TGCAGTGCAATCCGGACAGGTGGGAGCTCCTACGAGCAGTACTTC. It encodes CSAIRTGGSSYEQYF.

This clonotype was seen more than once but under ten times. This sequence joins TRBV20-1 and TRBJ1-2; D is unresolved. The CDR3 has 13 amino acids. V lost 3 bases and J 7 bases, leaving 15 bases between the germline ends. The V gene's germline CDR1 is DFQATT and CDR2 SNEGSKA (reference sequence). The CDR3: CSASTEELRGYTF. The DNA for the CDR3 is TGCAGTGCTAGTACCGAGGAGTTACGTGGCTACACCTTC.

This clonotype occurred many times. CDR3 bases: TGTGCCAGCAGCCTGAGCACCTACGAGCAGTACTTC. Translated: CASSLSTYEQYF. The J gene is TRBJ2-7, the V gene TRBV7-2; no firm D call. The CDR3 extends over 12 amino acids. Germline V gives CDR1 SGHTA, CDR2 FQGNSA. Trimming pared 5 bases from V and 2 bases from J, leaving 7 bases between.

The genes are TRBV15 and TRBJ2-1; 9 nucleotides agree with TRBD2. V trimming: 1 base; J trimming: 7 bases; junction bases outside the gene matches: 11. This CDR3 is 17 amino acids long. Germline V lookup: CDR1 LNHNV, CDR2 YYDKDF (reference sequence). The CDR3 region is CATSRVLGLASGNEQFF. Here the CDR3 DNA reads TGTGCCACCAGCAGAGTTTTAGGACTAGCGAGTGGGAATGAGCAGTTCTTC.

DNA of the CDR3: TGCAGTGCTAGTAGGGTCGGGGTTGGGCAGTTCTTC. It translates to CSASRVGVGQFF. The rearrangement uses TRBV20-1 and TRBJ2-1, with D possibly matching TRBD2 (5 bases). V dropped 3 bases and J dropped 12 bases, with 15 bases sitting between them. Germline V CDR1 and CDR2: DFQATT, SNEGSKA (reference sequence). The CDR3 is 12 amino acids.

This clonotype was counted between two and nine times. The chain uses TRBV20-1 and TRBJ2-4; maybe TRBD1 (5 bases). This CDR3 is 14 amino acids long. Trimming took 6 bases from V and 6 from J, leaving 18 bases between them. Germline CDR1 is DFQATT and CDR2 is SNEGSKA (reference sequence). For the CDR3, the DNA is TGCAGTGCCCCATCGGCAGGGCGAGGAAACATTCAGTACTTC. Translating it yields CSAPSAGRGNIQYF.

This clonotype was picked up a small number of times. The chain combines TRBV6-1 with TRBJ2-7; D may be TRBD2 (6 bases). The CDR3 is 14 amino acids. CDR1 and CDR2 (germline): MNHNS, SASEGT. Between the trimmed V and J ends, which lost 4 bases and 2 bases, there was a span of 12 bases. CDR3 region: CASSGQLATYEQYF. As DNA, the CDR3 is TGTGCCAGCAGTGGCCAACTAGCAACCTACGAGCAGTACTTC.

The chain carries TRBV4-2 and TRBJ2-2; 13 nucleotides agree with TRBD2. The CDR3 is made up of 16 amino acids. Germline values: CDR1 LGHNA, CDR2 YNFKEQ. V shed 4 bases and J 6 bases; nucleotides not matched to a gene: 5. The CDR3 reads CASSRRLAGGSGELFF. The CDR3 nucleotides read TGTGCCAGCAGCCGCAGACTAGCGGGAGGTTCCGGGGAGCTGTTTTTT.

This clonotype has a handful of counts. This chain links TRBV6-1 with TRBJ1-2; D not certain. The V and J ends lost 7 bases and 2 bases respectively, with 14 bases between them. Germline CDR1 reads MNHNS; CDR2 reads SASEGT. The CDR3 consists of 14 residues. CDR3 sequence: CASTLMVGNYGYTF. DNA for the CDR3: TGTGCCAGCACCCTCATGGTAGGAAACTATGGCTACACCTTC.

The chain uses TRBV28 and TRBJ1-1; the D is unclear. CDR1 MDHEN and CDR2 SYDVKM come from the germline V gene. V lost 5 bases to trimming and J lost 7 bases, with 8 bases between them. The CDR3 contains 11 residues. The CDR3 reads CASSGPVEAFF. The CDR3 DNA sequence: TGTGCCAGCAGTGGGCCGGTTGAAGCTTTCTTT.

This chain connects TRBV27 to TRBJ1-2; no clear D gene. The V gene's germline CDR1 is MNHEY and CDR2 SMNVEV (reference sequence). With 2 bases removed from V and 5 bases from J, the gap between germline ends came to 12 bases. The CDR3 contains 14 residues. CDR3 protein: CASSLRPGGYGYTF. Written as DNA, the CDR3 is TGTGCCAGCAGTTTAAGACCAGGAGGGTATGGCTACACCTTC.

The gene calls are TRBV18 and TRBJ2-3; TRBD2 aligns across 9 bases. There are 15 residues in the CDR3. The germline V gene encodes CDR1 KGHSH and CDR2 LQKENI. The V and J ends lost 1 base and 4 bases, in that order; junction bases with no gene match: 3. CDR3 DNA: TGTGCCAGCTCACCACTAGCGGGAGTCTCAGATACGCAGTATTTT. It codes for CASSPLAGVSDTQYF.

This chain joins TRBV7-2 and TRBJ1-5; TRBD1 might be the D (5 bases). The CDR3 runs 15 residues. With 5 bases removed from V and 3 bases from J, the gap between germline ends came to 14 bases. Germline CDR1 reads SGHTA; CDR2 reads FQGNSA. The CDR3 DNA follows: TGTGCCAGCAGCCGGGGGACGGTTATCAATCAGCCCCAGCATTTT. It codes for CASSRGTVINQPQHF. The complete variable domain, with remaining parts taken from reference TRBV7-2 and TRBJ1-5, reads GAGVSQSPSNKVTEKGKDVELRCDPISGHTALYWYRQSLGQGLEFLIYFQGNSAPDKSGLPSDRFSAERTGGSVSTLTIQRTQQEDSAVYLCASSRGTVINQPQHFGDGTRLSIL.

There are a few counts of this clonotype. The DNA of the CDR3 is TGCAGTGCTAGAGACCCCCGGAGCGGGACCTACGAGCAGTACTTC. It codes for CSARDPRSGTYEQYF. The chain employs TRBV20-1 and TRBJ2-7, with TRBD2 matching 7 bases. This CDR3 spans 15 amino acids. Per germline, CDR1 DFQATT and CDR2 SNEGSKA (reference sequence). V dropped 0 bases and J dropped 2; count of bases not matched to a gene: 7.

The chain joins TRBV3-1 to TRBJ2-1; no clear D gene. V lost 4 bases and J lost 9, with 10 bases in between. The CDR3 covers 12 residues. Per germline, CDR1 LGHDT and CDR2 YNNKEL (reference sequence). CDR3: CASSRSGVEQFF. The DNA of the CDR3 is TGTGCCAGCAGCCGGAGTGGGGTTGAGCAGTTCTTC.

About this clonotype itself: One end of the junction does not line up with germline, which may come from a read error. The V gene is TRBV11-2, the J gene TRBJ2-7; 10 bases line up with TRBD2. The CDR3 has 16 amino acids. Germline V gene sequence: CDR1 SGHAT, CDR2 FQNNGV. The CDR3, as DNA: TGTGCCAGCAGCTTGCCCTCCGGGACTAGCGTCTACCAGCAGTACTTC. It encodes CASSLPSGTSVYQQYF. Full variable domain (rest looked up from reference TRBV11-2 and TRBJ2-7): EAGVAQSPRYKIIEKRQSVAFWCNPISGHATLYWYQQILGQGPKLLIQFQNNGVVDDSQLPKDRFSAERLKGVDSTLKIQPAKLEDSAVYLCASSLPSGTSVYQQYFGPGTRLTVT.